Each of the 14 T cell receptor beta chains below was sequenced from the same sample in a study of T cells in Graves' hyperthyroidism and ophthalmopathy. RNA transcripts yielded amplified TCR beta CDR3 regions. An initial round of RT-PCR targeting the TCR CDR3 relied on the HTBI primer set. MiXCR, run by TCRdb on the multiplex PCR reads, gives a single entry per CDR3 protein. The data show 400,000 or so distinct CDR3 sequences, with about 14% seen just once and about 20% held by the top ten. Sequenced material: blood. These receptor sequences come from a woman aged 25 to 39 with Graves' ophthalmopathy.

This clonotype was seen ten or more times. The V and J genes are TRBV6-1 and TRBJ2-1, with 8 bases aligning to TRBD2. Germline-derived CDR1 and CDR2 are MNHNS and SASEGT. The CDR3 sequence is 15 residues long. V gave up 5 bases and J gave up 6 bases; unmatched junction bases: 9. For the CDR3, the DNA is TGTGCCAGCAGTACCCCGGGACTAGTAGGCAATGAGCAGTTCTTC. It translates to CASSTPGLVGNEQFF.

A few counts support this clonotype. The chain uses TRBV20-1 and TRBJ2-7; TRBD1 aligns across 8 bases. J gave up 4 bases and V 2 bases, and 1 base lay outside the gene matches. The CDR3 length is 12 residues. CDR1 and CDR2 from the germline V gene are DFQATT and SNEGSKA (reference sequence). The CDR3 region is CSARQGAYEQYF. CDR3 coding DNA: TGCAGTGCTAGACAGGGGGCTTACGAGCAGTACTTC.

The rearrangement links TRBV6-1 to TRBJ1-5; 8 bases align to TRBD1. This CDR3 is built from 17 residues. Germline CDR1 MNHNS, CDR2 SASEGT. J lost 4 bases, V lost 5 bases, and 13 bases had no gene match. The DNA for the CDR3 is TGTGCCAGCAGTCGGCTCCCCGGGACAGGTGGTAATCAGCCCCAGCATTTT. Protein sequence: CASSRLPGTGGNQPQHF.

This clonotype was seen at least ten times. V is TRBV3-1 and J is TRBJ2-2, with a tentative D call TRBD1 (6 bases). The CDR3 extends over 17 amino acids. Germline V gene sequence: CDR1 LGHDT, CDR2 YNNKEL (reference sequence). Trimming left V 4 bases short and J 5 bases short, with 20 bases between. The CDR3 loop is CASSPAPRTALTGELFF. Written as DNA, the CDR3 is TGTGCCAGCAGCCCCGCGCCGAGGACAGCTTTGACCGGGGAGCTGTTTTTT.

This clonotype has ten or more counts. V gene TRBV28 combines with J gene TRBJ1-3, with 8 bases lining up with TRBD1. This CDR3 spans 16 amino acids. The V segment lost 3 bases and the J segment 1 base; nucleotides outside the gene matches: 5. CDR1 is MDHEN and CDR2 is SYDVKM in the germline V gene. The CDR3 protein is CASSLTGDISGNTIYF. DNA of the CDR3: TGTGCCAGCAGTTTGACAGGGGATATATCTGGAAACACCATATATTTT.

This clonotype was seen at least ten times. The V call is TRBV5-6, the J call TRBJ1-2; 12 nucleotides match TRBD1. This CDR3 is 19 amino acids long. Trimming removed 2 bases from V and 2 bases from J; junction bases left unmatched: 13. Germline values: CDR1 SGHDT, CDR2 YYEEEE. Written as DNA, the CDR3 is TGTGCCAGCAGCTTCCCCGGGGCCTTAGGGACAGGGGGCAACTATGGCTACACCTTC. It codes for CASSFPGALGTGGNYGYTF.

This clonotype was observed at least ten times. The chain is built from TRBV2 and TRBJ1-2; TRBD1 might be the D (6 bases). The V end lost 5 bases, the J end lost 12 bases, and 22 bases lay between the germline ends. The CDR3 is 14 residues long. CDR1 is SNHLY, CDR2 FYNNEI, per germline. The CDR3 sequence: CASSLEQGPGMHTF. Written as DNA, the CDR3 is TGTGCCAGCAGTCTCGAACAGGGACCCGGAATGCACACCTTC.

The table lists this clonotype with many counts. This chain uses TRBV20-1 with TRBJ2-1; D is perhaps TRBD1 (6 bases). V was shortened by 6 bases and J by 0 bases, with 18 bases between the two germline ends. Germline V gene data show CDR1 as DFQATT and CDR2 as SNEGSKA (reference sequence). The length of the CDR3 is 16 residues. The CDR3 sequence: CSANRQDRSSYNEQFF. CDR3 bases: TGCAGTGCAAACCGCCAAGACAGGAGCTCCTACAATGAGCAGTTCTTC.

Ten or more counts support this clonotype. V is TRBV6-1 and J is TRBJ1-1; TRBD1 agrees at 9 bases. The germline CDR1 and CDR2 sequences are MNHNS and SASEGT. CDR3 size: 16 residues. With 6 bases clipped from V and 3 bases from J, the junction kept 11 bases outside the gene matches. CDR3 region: CASSALLDRGYTEAFF. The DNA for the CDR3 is TGTGCCAGCAGCGCGCTATTGGACAGGGGTTACACTGAAGCTTTCTTT.

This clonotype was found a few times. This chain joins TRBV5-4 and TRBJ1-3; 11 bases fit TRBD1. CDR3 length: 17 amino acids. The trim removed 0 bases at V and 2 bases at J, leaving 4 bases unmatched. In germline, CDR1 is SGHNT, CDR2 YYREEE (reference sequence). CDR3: CASSLDLGQGAGNTIYF. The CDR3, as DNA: TGTGCCAGCAGCTTGGATTTGGGACAGGGGGCTGGAAACACCATATATTTT.

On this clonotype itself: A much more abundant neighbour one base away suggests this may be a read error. CDR3 in amino acids: CGSSLEAETQYF. Written as DNA, the CDR3 is TGTGGCAGCAGCTTGGAAGCGGAGACCCAGTACTTC. The V and J genes are TRBV5-6 and TRBJ2-5; D unclear. Germline CDR1 and CDR2: SGHDT and YYEEEE. This CDR3 comprises 12 residues. Drawing the rest from reference TRBV5-6 and TRBJ2-5, the complete variable domain is DAGVTQSPTHLIKTRGQQVTLRCSPKSGHDTVSWYQQALGQGPQFIFQYYEEEERQRGNFPDRFSGHQFPNYSSELNVNALLLGDSALYLCGSSLEAETQYFGPGTRLLVL.

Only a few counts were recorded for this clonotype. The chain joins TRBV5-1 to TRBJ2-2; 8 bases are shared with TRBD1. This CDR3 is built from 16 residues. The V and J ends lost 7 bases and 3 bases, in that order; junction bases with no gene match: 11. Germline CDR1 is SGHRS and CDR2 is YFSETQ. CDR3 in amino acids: CASRGRTGRYTGELFF. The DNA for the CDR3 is TGCGCCAGCCGAGGACGGACAGGGAGGTACACCGGGGAGCTGTTTTTT.

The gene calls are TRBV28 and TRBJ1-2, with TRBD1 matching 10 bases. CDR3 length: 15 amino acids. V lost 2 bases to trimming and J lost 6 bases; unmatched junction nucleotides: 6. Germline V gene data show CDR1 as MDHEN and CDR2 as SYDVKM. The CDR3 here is CASSLGTGDFNGYTF. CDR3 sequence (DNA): TGTGCCAGCAGTTTAGGGACAGGGGACTTCAATGGCTACACCTTC.

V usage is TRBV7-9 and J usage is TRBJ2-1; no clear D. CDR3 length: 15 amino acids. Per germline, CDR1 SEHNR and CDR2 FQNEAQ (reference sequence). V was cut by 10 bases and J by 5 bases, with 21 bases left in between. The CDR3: CAIAPYKGSHNEQFF. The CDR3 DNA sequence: TGTGCCATCGCCCCCTATAAAGGGTCCCACAATGAGCAGTTCTTC.